The rows below give T cell receptor beta chains drawn from one sample of a study of blood T cell repertoires in COVID-19. The data were produced by immunoSEQ multiplex PCR, yet TCRdb's version contains in-frame clones alone and is incomplete. This sample yields around 78,000 clones, of which roughly nine tenths are seen a single time; approximately 1.9% belongs to the top ten. Sequenced sample: peripheral blood. Receptors were obtained from a woman aged 55-69 years with acute or convalescent COVID-19. The CDR3 runs from the conserved cysteine through the conserved F or W. The D gene is left open where the match is weak. Clone sizes are given selectively: once, few, many, or a class where the clone is expanded.

>few|.|15|TRBV9|TRBJ1-4
CASSPGTYNNEKLFF
TGTGCCAGCAGCCCCGGGACATACAACAATGAAAAACTGTTTTTT
>.|.|18|TRBV7-5|TRBJ1-5
CVRSLPIFRHNSNQPQHF
TGTGTCAGAAGCCTCCCAATCTTTCGACATAATAGCAATCAGCCCCAGCATTTT
>.|.|15|TRBV4-1|TRBJ2-7
CASSQDIEVTYEQYF
TGCGCCAGCAGCCAAGATATAGAGGTTACCTACGAGCAGTACTTC
>.|.|15|TRBV5-1|TRBJ2-7
CASSLSTAERGEQYF
TGCGCCAGCAGCTTGTCGACAGCTGAAAGGGGCGAGCAGTACTTC
>.|TRBD2|18|TRBV7-2|TRBJ2-7
CASSRTSGSVGNSYEQYF
TGTGCCAGCAGTCGGACTAGCGGGAGCGTAGGAAACTCCTACGAGCAGTACTTC
>few|TRBD1|15|TRBV6-2/TRBV6-3|TRBJ2-3
CASSQQGLNTDTQYF
TGTGCCAGCAGCCAACAGGGGCTTAACACAGATACGCAGTATTTT
>.|TRBD2|17|TRBV20-1|TRBJ2-1
CSASAGLAGVEYNEQFF
TGCAGTGCTAGTGCCGGACTAGCGGGAGTTGAATACAATGAGCAGTTCTTC
>.|.|12|TRBV27|TRBJ1-4
CASSSVDEKLFF
TGTGCCAGCAGTTCGGTGGATGAAAAACTGTTTTTT
>.|.|13|TRBV7-9|TRBJ1-5
CASSLEGDQPQHF
TGTGCCAGCAGCTTAGAAGGGGATCAGCCCCAGCATTTT
>.|.|20|TRBV6-7|TRBJ2-2
CASSHGGYRSGSPNTGELFF
TGTGCCAGCAGTCACGGCGGCTACCGGTCGGGGTCTCCAAACACCGGGGAGCTGTTTTTT
>.|TRBD1|15|TRBV9|TRBJ2-3
CASSRDRGRTDTQYF
TGTGCCAGCAGCCGGGACAGGGGGAGGACAGATACGCAGTATTTT
>.|TRBD1|15|TRBV18|TRBJ1-4
CASSPMGQGNEKLFF
TGTGCCAGCTCACCAATGGGACAGGGGAATGAAAAACTGTTTTTT
>few|TRBD2|17|TRBV28|TRBJ2-1
CASSLFGRGRSDNEQFF
TGTGCCAGCAGTTTATTCGGGAGGGGGAGGTCTGACAATGAGCAGTTCTTC
>.|.|12|TRBV10-3|TRBJ1-6
CAIGLLNSPLHF
TGTGCCATCGGACTGCTAAATTCACCCCTCCACTTT
>.|.|16|TRBV30|TRBJ2-7
CAYGRDRRGRTYEQYF
TGTGCCTACGGAAGAGACCGCAGGGGTAGAACCTACGAGCAGTACTTC
>once|TRBD2|16|TRBV6-5|TRBJ2-5
CASSSTTAGSTRTQYF
TGTGCCAGCAGTTCCACCACAGCGGGGTCGACGCGAACCCAGTACTTC
>.|.|16|TRBV6-5|TRBJ2-7
CASSYGPRATAYEQYF
TGTGCCAGCAGTTACGGACCCCGGGCGACAGCCTACGAGCAGTACTTC
>.|.|12|TRBV28|TRBJ1-1
CASSTPRTEAFF
TGTGCCAGCAGCACCCCGAGGACTGAAGCTTTCTTT
>.|.|17|TRBV28|TRBJ1-1
CASSLRGMGDMNTEAFF
TGTGCCAGCAGTTTAAGGGGGATGGGGGACATGAACACTGAAGCTTTCTTT